A single sample is the source of the 6 T cell receptor beta chains below, sequenced in a study of beta chain features in type 1 diabetes. Expressed TCRB transcripts were sequenced because the entire RNA isolate underwent reverse transcription. The table came from immunoSEQ multiplex PCR; TCRdb's copy has only in-frame clones and leaves some out. Among about 450,000 clones listed, over 9.5% were seen once. Sequencing used naive CD4+ T cells from blood. The receptor source for this set is a woman between 18 and 29 years old in good health.

The chain recombines TRBV15 with TRBJ1-2; unclear D gene. The CDR3 length is 13 residues. V lost 5 bases, J lost 5 bases, and 12 bases lay in between. Looked up from germline, CDR1 is LNHNV and CDR2 is YYDKDF (reference sequence). CDR3 sequence: CATSFPAGYGYTF. The CDR3 DNA reads TGTGCCACCAGCTTCCCGGCCGGATATGGCTACACCTTC. The entire variable domain, with the rest obtained from reference TRBV15 and TRBJ1-2, is as follows: DAMVIQNPRYQVTQFGKPVTLSCSQTLNHNVMYWYQQKSSQAPKLLFHYYDKDFNNEADTPDNFQSRRPNTSFCFLDIRSPGLGDTAMYLCATSFPAGYGYTFGSGTRLTVV.

In this sample, this clone turned up a few times. V usage is TRBV15 and J usage is TRBJ2-4, with D maybe TRBD1 (5 bases). The germline V and J ends were trimmed by 4 bases and 0 bases, with 19 bases remaining between them. Germline V CDR1 and CDR2: LNHNV, YYDKDF (reference sequence). The CDR3 has 18 residues. The CDR3 DNA follows: TGTGCCACCAGCACCCGTCTGAGACAGACGCTAGCCAAAAACATTCAGTACTTC. It yields the protein CATSTRLRQTLAKNIQYF.

This clone was seen more than once but under ten times. The chain employs TRBV6-5 and TRBJ2-1; TRBD2 matches 9 bases. Germline CDR1 and CDR2: MNHEY and SVGAGI. The CDR3 extends over 16 amino acids. J was trimmed by 5 bases and V by 0 bases; bases with no gene match: 5. The CDR3 coding sequence is TGTGCCAGCAGTTACTCAGACAGCGGGGGGAACAATGAGCAGTTCTTC. Translated: CASSYSDSGGNNEQFF.

This clone was counted between two and nine times. This chain connects TRBV5-4 to TRBJ2-3; D is ambiguous. V was pared by 5 bases and J by 3 bases, with 7 bases between. The CDR3 is 12 residues long. CDR1 SGHNT and CDR2 YYREEE come from the germline V gene (reference sequence). The CDR3 sequence is CASRSRTDTQYF. In DNA, the CDR3 is TGTGCCAGCAGGAGCAGGACAGATACGCAGTATTTT.

This clone turned up a few times. The rearrangement joins TRBV30 to TRBJ1-5, with 8 bases fitting TRBD1. The germline gives CDR1 GTSNPN, CDR2 SVGIG (reference sequence). There are 13 residues in the CDR3. J lost 6 bases, V lost 2 bases, and 3 bases had no gene match. CDR3 amino acids: CAWSTQGAQPQHF. The DNA of the CDR3 is TGTGCCTGGAGTACTCAGGGGGCTCAGCCCCAGCATTTT.

This sequence joins TRBV7-2 and TRBJ1-6; 9 bases agree with TRBD1. With V trimmed by 4 bases and J by 8 bases, 3 bases remained unmatched. Per the germline V gene, CDR1 is SGHTA and CDR2 is FQGNSA. This CDR3 region has 14 residues. CDR3 amino acids: CASSSRTGDSPLHF. The CDR3, as DNA: TGTGCCAGCAGCTCGCGGACAGGGGATTCACCCCTCCACTTT.